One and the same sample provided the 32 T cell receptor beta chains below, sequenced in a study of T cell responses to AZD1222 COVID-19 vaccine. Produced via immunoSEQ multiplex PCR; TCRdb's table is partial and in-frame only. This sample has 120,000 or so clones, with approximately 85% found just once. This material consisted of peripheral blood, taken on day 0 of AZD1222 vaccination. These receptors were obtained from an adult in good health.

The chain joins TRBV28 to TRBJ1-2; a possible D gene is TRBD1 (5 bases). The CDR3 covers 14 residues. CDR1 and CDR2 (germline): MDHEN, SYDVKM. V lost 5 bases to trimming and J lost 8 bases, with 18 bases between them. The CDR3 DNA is TGTGCCAGCAGTCCCTCGAACAGGATCGGCGGCTACACCTTC. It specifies CASSPSNRIGGYTF.

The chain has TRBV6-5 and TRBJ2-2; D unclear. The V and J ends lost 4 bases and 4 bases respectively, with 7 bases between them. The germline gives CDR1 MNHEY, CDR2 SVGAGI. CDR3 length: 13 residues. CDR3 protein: CASSSDSTGELFF. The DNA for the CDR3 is TGTGCCAGCAGTTCAGACTCCACCGGGGAGCTGTTTTTT.

CDR3 sequence: CASSLGALWVMNTEAFF. In nucleotides, the CDR3 is TGCGCCAGCAGCTTGGGGGCCTTGTGGGTTATGAACACTGAAGCTTTCTTT. The rearrangement uses TRBV5-1 and TRBJ1-1; D unclear. The CDR3 totals 17 residues. V was shortened by 0 bases and J by 0 bases, with 15 bases between the two germline ends. CDR1 and CDR2 (germline): SGHRS, YFSETQ.

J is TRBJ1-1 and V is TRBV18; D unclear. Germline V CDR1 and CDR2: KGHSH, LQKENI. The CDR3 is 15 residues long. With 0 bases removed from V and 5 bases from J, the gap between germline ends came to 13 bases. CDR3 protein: CASSPPTGLGTEAFF. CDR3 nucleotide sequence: TGTGCCAGCTCACCACCGACGGGCCTGGGGACTGAAGCTTTCTTT. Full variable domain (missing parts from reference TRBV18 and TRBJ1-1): NAGVMQNPRHLVRRRGQEARLRCSPMKGHSHVYWYRQLPEEGLKFMVYLQKENIIDESGMPKERFSAEFPKEGPSILRIQQVVRGDSAAYFCASSPPTGLGTEAFFGQGTRLTVV.

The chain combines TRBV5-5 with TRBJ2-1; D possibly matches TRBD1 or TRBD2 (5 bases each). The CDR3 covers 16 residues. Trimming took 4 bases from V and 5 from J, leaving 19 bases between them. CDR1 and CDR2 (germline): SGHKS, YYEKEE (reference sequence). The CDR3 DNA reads TGTGCCAGCAGCGCCCGACGGGACCAAACTAACAATGAGCAGTTCTTC. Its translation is CASSARRDQTNNEQFF.

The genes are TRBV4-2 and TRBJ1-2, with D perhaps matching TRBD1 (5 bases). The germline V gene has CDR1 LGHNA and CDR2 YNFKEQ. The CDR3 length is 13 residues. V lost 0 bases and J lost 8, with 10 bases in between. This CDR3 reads CASSQESGSGYTF. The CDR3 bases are TGTGCCAGCAGCCAAGAATCAGGGTCCGGCTACACCTTC.

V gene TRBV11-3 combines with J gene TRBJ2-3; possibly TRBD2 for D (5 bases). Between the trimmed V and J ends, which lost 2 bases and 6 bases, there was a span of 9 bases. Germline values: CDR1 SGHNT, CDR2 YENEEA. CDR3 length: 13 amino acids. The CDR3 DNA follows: TGTGCCAGCAGCTTAACGAGGGTGGATACGCAGTATTTT. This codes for CASSLTRVDTQYF.

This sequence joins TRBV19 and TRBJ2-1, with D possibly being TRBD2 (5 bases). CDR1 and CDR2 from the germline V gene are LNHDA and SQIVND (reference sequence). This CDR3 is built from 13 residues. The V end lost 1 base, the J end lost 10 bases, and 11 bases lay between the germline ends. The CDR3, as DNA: TGTGCCAGTAGTATAGTATCGGGGTTCGAGCAGTTCTTC. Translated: CASSIVSGFEQFF.

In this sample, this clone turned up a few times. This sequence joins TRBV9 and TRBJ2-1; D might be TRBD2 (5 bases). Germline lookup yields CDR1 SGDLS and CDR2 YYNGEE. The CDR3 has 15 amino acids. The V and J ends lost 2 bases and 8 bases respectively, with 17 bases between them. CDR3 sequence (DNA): TGTGCCAGCAGCGTTGAAGCTAGCTCCGGCTATGAGCAGTTCTTC. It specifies CASSVEASSGYEQFF.

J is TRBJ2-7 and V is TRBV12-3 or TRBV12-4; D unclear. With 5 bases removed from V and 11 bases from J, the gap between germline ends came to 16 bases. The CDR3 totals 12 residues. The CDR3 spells CASSTDASRKYF. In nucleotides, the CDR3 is TGTGCCAGCAGTACGGACGCCTCGAGGAAGTACTTC.

The CDR3 sequence: CASSFPGGEQYF. The CDR3 DNA reads as TGTGCCAGCAGCTTTCCTGGGGGGGAGCAGTACTTC. The J gene is TRBJ2-7, the V gene TRBV13; a possible D gene is TRBD2 (6 bases). There are 12 residues in the CDR3. The V gene lost 3 bases and the J gene lost 7 bases, with 10 bases spanning the gap. Germline CDR1 reads PRHDT; CDR2 reads FYEKMQ (reference sequence). The whole variable domain, filled in from reference TRBV13 and TRBJ2-7, reads AAGVIQSPRHLIKEKRETATLKCYPIPRHDTVYWYQQGPGQDPQFLISFYEKMQSDKGSIPDRFSAQQFSDYHSELNMSSLELGDSALYFCASSFPGGEQYFGPGTRLTVT.

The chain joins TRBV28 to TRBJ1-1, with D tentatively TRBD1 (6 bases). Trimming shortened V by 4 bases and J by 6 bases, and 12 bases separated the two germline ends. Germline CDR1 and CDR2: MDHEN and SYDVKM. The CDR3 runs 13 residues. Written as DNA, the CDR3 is TGTGCCAGCAGTTCATCCCCAGGGGCTGAAGCTTTCTTT. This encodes CASSSSPGAEAFF.

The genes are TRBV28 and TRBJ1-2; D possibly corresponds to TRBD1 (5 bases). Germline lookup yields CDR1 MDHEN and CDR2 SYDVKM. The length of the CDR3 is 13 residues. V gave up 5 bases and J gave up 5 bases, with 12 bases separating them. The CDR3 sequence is CASSQQALYGYTF. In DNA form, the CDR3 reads TGTGCCAGCAGTCAACAGGCACTTTATGGCTACACCTTC.

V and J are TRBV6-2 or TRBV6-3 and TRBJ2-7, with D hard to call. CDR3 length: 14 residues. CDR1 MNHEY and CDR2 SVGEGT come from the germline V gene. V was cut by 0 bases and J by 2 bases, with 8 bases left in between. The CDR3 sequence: CASSYSPEPYEQYF. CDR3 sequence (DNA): TGTGCCAGCAGTTACTCGCCGGAGCCCTACGAGCAGTACTTC.

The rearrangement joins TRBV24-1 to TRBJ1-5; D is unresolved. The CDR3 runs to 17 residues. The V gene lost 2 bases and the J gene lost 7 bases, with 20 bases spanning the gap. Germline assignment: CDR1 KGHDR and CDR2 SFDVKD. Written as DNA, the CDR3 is TGTGCCACCAGTGATTCCCGCCAAGATGGGAAAGGACAGCCCCAGCATTTT. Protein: CATSDSRQDGKGQPQHF.

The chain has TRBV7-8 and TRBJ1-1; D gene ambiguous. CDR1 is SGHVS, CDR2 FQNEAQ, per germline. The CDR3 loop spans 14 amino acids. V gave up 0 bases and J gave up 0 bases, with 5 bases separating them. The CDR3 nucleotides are TGTGCCAGCAGCTTAGCAGGCATGAACACTGAAGCTTTCTTT. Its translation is CASSLAGMNTEAFF.

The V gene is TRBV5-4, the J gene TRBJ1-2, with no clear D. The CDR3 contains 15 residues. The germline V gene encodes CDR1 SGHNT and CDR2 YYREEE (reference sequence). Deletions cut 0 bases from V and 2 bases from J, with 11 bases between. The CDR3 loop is CASSLEVRQNYGYTF. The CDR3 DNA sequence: TGTGCCAGCAGCTTGGAAGTCAGGCAGAACTATGGCTACACCTTC.

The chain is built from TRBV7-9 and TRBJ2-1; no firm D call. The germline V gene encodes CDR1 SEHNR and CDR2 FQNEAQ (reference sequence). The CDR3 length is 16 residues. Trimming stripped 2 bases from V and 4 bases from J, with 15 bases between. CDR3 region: CASSLYLGNSYNEQFF. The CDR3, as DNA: TGTGCCAGCAGCTTATATTTGGGGAATTCATACAATGAGCAGTTCTTC.

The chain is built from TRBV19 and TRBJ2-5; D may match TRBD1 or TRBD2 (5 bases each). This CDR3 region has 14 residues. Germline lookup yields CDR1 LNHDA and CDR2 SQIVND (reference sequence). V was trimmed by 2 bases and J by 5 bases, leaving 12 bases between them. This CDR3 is CASSIQGAGETQYF. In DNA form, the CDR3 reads TGTGCCAGTAGTATACAGGGAGCTGGGGAGACCCAGTACTTC. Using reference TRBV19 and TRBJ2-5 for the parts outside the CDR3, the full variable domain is DGGITQSPKYLFRKEGQNVTLSCEQNLNHDAMYWYRQDPGQGLRLIYYSQIVNDFQKGDIAEGYSVSREKKESFPLTVTSAQKNPTAFYLCASSIQGAGETQYFGPGTRLLVL.

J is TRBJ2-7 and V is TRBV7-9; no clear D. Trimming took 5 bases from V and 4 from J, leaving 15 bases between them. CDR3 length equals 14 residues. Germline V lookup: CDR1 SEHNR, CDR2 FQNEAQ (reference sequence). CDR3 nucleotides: TGTGCCAGCAGCCCTAGGGCCAGAAGTTACGAGCAGTACTTC. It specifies CASSPRARSYEQYF.

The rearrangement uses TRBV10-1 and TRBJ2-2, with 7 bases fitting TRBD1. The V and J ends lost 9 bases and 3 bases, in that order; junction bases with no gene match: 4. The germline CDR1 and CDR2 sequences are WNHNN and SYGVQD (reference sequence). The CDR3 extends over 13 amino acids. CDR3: CARTGQYTGELFF. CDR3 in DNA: TGCGCCAGGACGGGACAGTACACCGGGGAGCTGTTTTTT.

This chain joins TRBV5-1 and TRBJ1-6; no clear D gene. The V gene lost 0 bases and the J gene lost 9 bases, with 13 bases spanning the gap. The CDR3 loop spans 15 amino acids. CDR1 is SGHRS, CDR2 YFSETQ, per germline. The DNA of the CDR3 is TGCGCCAGCAGCTTGGGAGCCGGAGGGAGTTCACCCCTCCACTTT. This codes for CASSLGAGGSSPLHF.

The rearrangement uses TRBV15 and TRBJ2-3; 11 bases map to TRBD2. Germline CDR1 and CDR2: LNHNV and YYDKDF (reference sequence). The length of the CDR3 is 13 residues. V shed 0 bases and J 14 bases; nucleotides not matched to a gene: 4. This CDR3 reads CATSRDRLAGGYF. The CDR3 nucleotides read TGTGCCACCAGCAGAGATCGGCTAGCGGGAGGGTATTTT.

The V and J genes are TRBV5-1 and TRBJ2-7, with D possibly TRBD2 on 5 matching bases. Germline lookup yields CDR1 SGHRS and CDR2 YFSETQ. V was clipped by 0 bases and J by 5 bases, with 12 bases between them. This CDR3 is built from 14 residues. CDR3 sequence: CASSLESGVNEQYF. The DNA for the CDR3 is TGCGCCAGCAGCTTGGAGTCCGGGGTCAACGAGCAGTACTTC.

The CDR3 coding sequence is TGCGCCATCCCGGTGGGCCCGGGGACTGAAGCTTTCTTT. Amino acids: CAIPVGPGTEAFF. The chain joins TRBV5-1 to TRBJ1-1; D is unresolved. Germline V gene sequence: CDR1 SGHRS, CDR2 YFSETQ. The CDR3 runs 13 residues. Trimming took 9 bases from V and 5 from J, leaving 17 bases between them.

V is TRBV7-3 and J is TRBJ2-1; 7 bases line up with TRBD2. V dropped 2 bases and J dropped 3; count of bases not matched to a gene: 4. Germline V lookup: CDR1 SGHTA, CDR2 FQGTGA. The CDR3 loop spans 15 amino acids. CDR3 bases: TGTGCCAGCAGCTTATCAGCTAGCGGCTACAATGAGCAGTTCTTC. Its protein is CASSLSASGYNEQFF.

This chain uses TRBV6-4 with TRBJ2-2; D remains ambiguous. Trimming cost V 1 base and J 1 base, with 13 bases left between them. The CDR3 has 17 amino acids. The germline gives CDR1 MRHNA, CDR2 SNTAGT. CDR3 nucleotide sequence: TGTGCCAGCAGTGACTTTGGGGTCCCAATGAACACCGGGGAGCTGTTTTTT. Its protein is CASSDFGVPMNTGELFF.

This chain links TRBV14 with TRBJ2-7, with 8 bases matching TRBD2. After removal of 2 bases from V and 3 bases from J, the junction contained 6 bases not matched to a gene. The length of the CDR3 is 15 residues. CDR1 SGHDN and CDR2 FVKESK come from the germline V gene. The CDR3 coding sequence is TGTGCCAGCAGCCAAATAGCGGGGACGATCTACGAGCAGTACTTC. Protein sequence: CASSQIAGTIYEQYF.

CDR3 sequence (DNA): TGTGCCAGCAGAGGACAGGGCAATAATTCACCCCTCCACTTT. Encoded protein: CASRGQGNNSPLHF. This chain links TRBV6-5 with TRBJ1-6; 8 positions agree with TRBD1. V lost 6 bases to trimming and J lost 5 bases; unmatched junction nucleotides: 3. CDR1 and CDR2 (germline): MNHEY, SVGAGI. This CDR3 spans 14 amino acids.

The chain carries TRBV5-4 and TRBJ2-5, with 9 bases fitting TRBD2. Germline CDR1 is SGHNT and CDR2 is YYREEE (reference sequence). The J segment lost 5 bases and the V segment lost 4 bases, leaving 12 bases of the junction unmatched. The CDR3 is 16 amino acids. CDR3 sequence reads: CASSPRGSGRRETQYF. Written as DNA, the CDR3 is TGTGCCAGCAGCCCCCGGGGTAGCGGGAGAAGGGAGACCCAGTACTTC.

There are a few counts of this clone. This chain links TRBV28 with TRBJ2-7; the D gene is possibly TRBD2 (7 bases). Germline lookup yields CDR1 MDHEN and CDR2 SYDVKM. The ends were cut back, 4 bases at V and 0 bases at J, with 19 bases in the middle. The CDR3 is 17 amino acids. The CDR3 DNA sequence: TGTGCCAGCAGTTCCCTGGGGGGGGCCGTGATCTCCTACGAGCAGTACTTC. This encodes CASSSLGGAVISYEQYF.

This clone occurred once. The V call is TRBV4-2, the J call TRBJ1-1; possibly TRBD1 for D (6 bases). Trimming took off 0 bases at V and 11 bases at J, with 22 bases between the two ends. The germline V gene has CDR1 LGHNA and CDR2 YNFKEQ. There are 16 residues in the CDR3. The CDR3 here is CASSQETGDNQNDAFF. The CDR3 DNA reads TGTGCCAGCAGCCAAGAAACCGGGGACAACCAAAACGACGCTTTCTTT.